This is a list of T cell receptor beta chains from one sample in a study of chemoradiotherapy in HPV16-positive cancers. Sequenced by immunoSEQ multiplex PCR; TCRdb stores in-frame clones only, minus some. This sample carries some 11,000 clones, around 84% of them seen once, and the ten largest clones take over 5%. The sample consisted of blood, taken from a patient who underwent chemoradiotherapy. These receptor sequences come from a human donor with HPV-associated anogenital cancer. The conserved cysteine and the conserved F or W are not part of the CDR3 here.

v_gene | CDR3aa
TRBV29-1 | SVEVGLSGNEQF
TRBV6-1 | ASKTDGTEIYEQY
TRBV27 | ASSLLRAGSATGELF
TRBV7-6 | ASSQPPRQGAYNEQF
TRBV6-5 | ASSSLGTDTQY
TRBV7-9 | ASSFMNTEAF
TRBV19 | ASSSTILAGNQETQY
TRBV21-1 | ASSKEDKSSYNEQF
TRBV19 | ASSSVVGAVKETQY
TRBV9 | ASSGFKGTQY
TRBV6-1 | AGTEGPANTEAF
TRBV10-1 | ASSDPGTGWENTIY
TRBV12-5 | ASGDNRGLEQY
TRBV6-1 | ASSDGSGSYYGYT
TRBV28 | ASSITLRDRGRNEGYT
TRBV5-1 | ASSVGGNEQF
TRBV2 | ASIRTGTNTEAF
TRBV15 | ATSRDFAGTGNTIY
TRBV6-1 | ASSEAWGAGETQY
TRBV2 | ASSPAPRYGYT
TRBV9 | ASSVDSAYEQY
TRBV5-5 | ASSLHLAGGKETQY
TRBV30 | AWAGTGNQPQH
TRBV10-3 | AIKGAGQETQY
TRBV5-5 | ASSLTTGGTGELF
TRBV9 | ASSVSPGTEAF